A selection of T cell receptor beta chains follows, all from one sample in a study of blood T cells in healthy people across ages. TCRdb itself ran the 5' RACE reads through MiXCR, one entry per CDR3 protein. The table has about a million distinct CDR3 sequences, around 48% seen once. The specimen sequenced was blood. All receptors derive from a man aged 25 to 40 in good health. Both conserved end residues are part of each CDR3. D genes are given only for firm matches. Clone size appears in some rows only: once, few, many, or a class for an expanded clone.

CDR3aa | CDR3nt | v_gene | d_gene | abundance | j_gene
CASSQEGARGANTGELFF | TGCGCCAGCAGCCAAGAGGGGGCTAGGGGCGCGAACACCGGGGAGCTGTTTTTT | TRBV4-3 | - | - | TRBJ2-2
CASSRRGMIETQYF | TGTGCCAGCAGTCGTCGGGGTATGATAGAGACCCAGTACTTC | TRBV28 | - | - | TRBJ2-5
CASSLDPGRNSYNEQFF | TGCGCCAGCAGCCTGGATCCAGGGAGAAACTCCTACAATGAGCAGTTCTTC | TRBV4-1 | - | once | TRBJ2-1
CSARDRTGRYAEAFF | TGCAGTGCTAGAGACCGGACAGGGCGTTACGCTGAAGCTTTCTTT | TRBV20-1 | TRBD1 | - | TRBJ1-1
CSATPLNTDTQYF | TGCAGCGCAACCCCTCTAAACACAGATACGCAGTATTTT | TRBV20-1 | - | - | TRBJ2-3
CAWSPTESGYTF | TGTGCCTGGAGTCCAACAGAGTCTGGCTACACCTTC | TRBV30 | - | - | TRBJ1-2
CASYGTGNEKLFF | TGTGCCAGCTACGGGACAGGCAATGAAAAACTGTTTTTT | TRBV2 | TRBD1 | once | TRBJ1-4
CSVATWDGYTF | TGCAGCGTCGCGACATGGGATGGCTACACCTTC | TRBV29-1 | - | few | TRBJ1-2
CASSLGGTGPLSDGYTF | TGCGCCAGCAGCTTGGGAGGGACAGGACCGCTATCGGATGGCTACACCTTC | TRBV5-1 | TRBD1 | few | TRBJ1-2
CSGSWADTQYF | TGCAGCGGCTCGTGGGCAGATACGCAGTATTTT | TRBV29-1 | - | many | TRBJ2-3
CASSIIESSYNEQFF | TGTGCCAGCAGTATCATCGAAAGCTCCTACAATGAGCAGTTCTTC | TRBV6-1 | - | - | TRBJ2-1
CASSGQVGETQYF | TGTGCCAGCAGTGGACAGGTGGGGGAGACCCAGTACTTC | TRBV2 | - | - | TRBJ2-5
CSAIMGLQETQYF | TGCAGTGCTATTATGGGACTTCAAGAGACCCAGTACTTC | TRBV20-1 | - | many | TRBJ2-5
CASRMSPGSSPLHF | TGTGCCAGCCGGATGTCGCCGGGGAGTTCACCCCTCCACTTT | TRBV2 | - | - | TRBJ1-6
CASSETEGDSGANVLTF | TGTGCCAGCAGTGAAACGGAGGGGGACTCTGGGGCCAACGTCCTGACTTTC | TRBV6-1 | - | - | TRBJ2-6
CASSVGTYSSYEQYF | TGTGCCAGCAGCGTAGGAACCTATAGCTCCTACGAGCAGTACTTC | TRBV9 | - | - | TRBJ2-7
CASSTYAIYEQYF | TGTGCCAGCAGTACCTACGCCATCTACGAGCAGTACTTC | TRBV6-6 | - | - | TRBJ2-7
CASSLTSATNEKLFF | TGTGCCAGCAGTTTAACCAGTGCAACTAATGAAAAACTGTTTTTT | TRBV28 | - | few | TRBJ1-4
CASSLDVAVGLYF | TGTGCCAGCAGCTTAGACGTGGCGGTGGGACTGTACTTC | TRBV7-6 | - | - | TRBJ2-4
CASSQEGTSVSQYF | TGTGCCAGCAGCCAAGAGGGCACTAGCGTTTCCCAGTACTTC | TRBV4-2 | TRBD2 | few | TRBJ2-5
CSASWDSSYEQYF | TGCAGCGCCAGCTGGGACAGCTCCTACGAGCAGTACTTC | TRBV29-1 | TRBD1 | - | TRBJ2-7
CANEPGQDSYNEQFF | TGTGCCAACGAACCGGGACAGGACTCCTACAATGAGCAGTTCTTC | TRBV24-1 | TRBD1 | - | TRBJ2-1
CASSPTTGGAGYGYTF | TGTGCCAGCAGCCCAACTACAGGGGGCGCGGGCTATGGCTACACCTTC | TRBV4-2 | TRBD1 | - | TRBJ1-2
CASSPGALDNEKLFF | TGCGCCAGCAGCCCAGGGGCCCTCGACAATGAAAAACTGTTTTTT | TRBV4-1 | - | - | TRBJ1-4
CASSLTQRPGYTF | TGTGCCAGCAGCTTAACCCAACGCCCCGGCTACACCTTC | TRBV7-2 | - | - | TRBJ1-2
CASSQGQLVAGGYRTDTQYF | TGCGCCAGCAGTCAAGGCCAATTAGTGGCGGGGGGCTACCGCACAGATACGCAGTATTTT | TRBV4-3 | TRBD2 | few | TRBJ2-3
CASSESGGAYNEQYF | TGTGCCAGCAGTGAAAGCGGGGGGGCCTACAATGAGCAGTACTTC | TRBV6-1 | TRBD2 | - | TRBJ2-7
CASSLYGGAGYGYTF | TGTGCCAGCAGTTTATATGGGGGCGCAGGCTATGGCTACACCTTC | TRBV27 | - | few | TRBJ1-2
CSSTRAGGPSSEQYF | TGCAGTTCAACCCGAGCGGGGGGGCCTTCATCTGAGCAGTACTTC | TRBV20-1 | TRBD2 | few | TRBJ2-7
CASSPSPGGAKNIQYF | TGTGCCAGCAGTCCCTCCCCGGGGGGCGCCAAAAACATTCAGTACTTC | TRBV28 | - | - | TRBJ2-4
CASTVDRGASYYEQYF | TGTGCCAGCACCGTTGACAGGGGGGCATCTTACTACGAGCAGTACTTC | TRBV28 | TRBD1 | - | TRBJ2-7
CSARKLVSGELFF | TGCAGTGCCCGGAAACTAGTCTCCGGGGAGCTGTTTTTT | TRBV20-1 | - | - | TRBJ2-2